The 30 T cell receptor beta chains below come from one sample, sequenced in a study of blood T cell repertoires in COVID-19. Sequencing used immunoSEQ multiplex PCR; TCRdb keeps in-frame clones, though not all of them. The data show a few hundred thousand clones, with 85% to 90% seen just once and 2.2% held by the top ten. Input material: peripheral blood. The source of these receptors is a woman in her 50s with acute or convalescent COVID-19.

This clone was seen more than once but under ten times. The V call is TRBV11-2, the J call TRBJ2-2; the D gene is possibly TRBD1 (6 bases). Trimming shortened V by 1 base and J by 5 bases, and 11 bases separated the two germline ends. Germline-derived CDR1 and CDR2 are SGHAT and FQNNGV. The length of the CDR3 is 15 residues. CDR3 in DNA: TGTGCCAGCAGCTTAGGTGCACAGGGTACCGGGGAGCTGTTTTTT. Translation: CASSLGAQGTGELFF.

This clone has more than one count but fewer than ten. This chain's CDR3 is CASSPQGLAAYEQYF. In DNA form, the CDR3 reads TGTGCCAGCAGTCCTCAAGGACTAGCGGCCTACGAGCAGTACTTC. V is TRBV3-1 (or the pseudogene TRBV3-2) and J is TRBJ2-7, with 10 bases matching TRBD2. Germline V gene sequence: CDR1 LGHDT, CDR2 YNNKEL (reference sequence). The CDR3 has 15 amino acids. V dropped 6 bases and J dropped 2; count of bases not matched to a gene: 7.

V usage is TRBV11-2 and J usage is TRBJ2-7; 8 nucleotides line up with TRBD1. The germline V gene encodes CDR1 SGHAT and CDR2 FQNNGV. V trimming: 2 bases; J trimming: 3 bases; junction bases outside the gene matches: 9. CDR3 size: 16 residues. In DNA form, the CDR3 reads TGTGCCAGCAGCTTACCCGGGACAGGACACCTCTACGAGCAGTACTTC. It is translated as CASSLPGTGHLYEQYF. Full variable domain (remainder filled in from reference TRBV11-2 and TRBJ2-7): EAGVAQSPRYKIIEKRQSVAFWCNPISGHATLYWYQQILGQGPKLLIQFQNNGVVDDSQLPKDRFSAERLKGVDSTLKIQPAKLEDSAVYLCASSLPGTGHLYEQYFGPGTRLTVT.

As DNA, the CDR3 is TGCGCCAGCAGCGTGTTACAGGGGGCAGGGGAAAAACTGTTTTTT. It specifies CASSVLQGAGEKLFF. The genes are TRBV5-1 and TRBJ1-4; 9 bases map to TRBD1. The germline CDR1 and CDR2 sequences are SGHRS and YFSETQ. The CDR3 runs 15 residues. The junction had 9 bases not matched to a gene; V was cut back by 4 bases and J by 8 bases. Combining the CDR3 with reference TRBV5-1 and TRBJ1-4 gives the whole variable domain KAGVTQTPRYLIKTRGQQVTLSCSPISGHRSVSWYQQTPGQGLQFLFEYFSETQRNKGNFPGRFSGRQFSNSRSEMNVSTLELGDSALYLCASSVLQGAGEKLFFGSGTQLSVL.

The chain links TRBV19 to TRBJ2-5, with D tentatively TRBD2 (5 bases). V lost 5 bases and J lost 4, with 11 bases in between. The CDR3 covers 13 residues. Germline V gene lookup returns CDR1 LNHDA and CDR2 SQIVND (reference sequence). The CDR3 bases are TGTGCCAGTAGTGGGTGGGAGAGAGAGACCCAGTACTTC. This codes for CASSGWERETQYF.

This clone appeared a few times. CDR3: CASSYPTIQETQYF. The CDR3 region has the DNA TGTGCCAGCAGTTACCCGACAATCCAAGAGACCCAGTACTTC. The V gene is TRBV6-2 or TRBV6-3, the J gene TRBJ2-5, with no clear D. Trimming stripped 2 bases from V and 1 base from J, with 8 bases between. Germline V gives CDR1 MNHEY, CDR2 SVGEGT. CDR3 length: 14 residues.

The V call is TRBV27, the J call TRBJ2-7; a weak D match, TRBD1 (6 bases). This CDR3 region has 15 residues. Germline V gene data show CDR1 as MNHEY and CDR2 as SMNVEV (reference sequence). V lost 3 bases and J lost 3, with 15 bases in between. In DNA form, the CDR3 reads TGTGCCAGCAGTTTCGGCCCAGGGGCTATCTACGAGCAGTACTTC. Residues: CASSFGPGAIYEQYF.

V and J are TRBV10-3 and TRBJ2-3; D ambiguous. The CDR3 covers 13 residues. V lost 4 bases to trimming and J lost 3 bases, with 8 bases between them. The germline CDR1 and CDR2 sequences are ENHRY and SYGVKD. The chain's CDR3 is CAISGATTDTQYF. CDR3 DNA: TGTGCCATCAGTGGGGCTACTACAGATACGCAGTATTTT.

This clone was detected once. This chain links TRBV6-5 with TRBJ2-7, with D hard to call. The germline gives CDR1 MNHEY, CDR2 SVGAGI. This CDR3 has 13 amino acids. V was pared by 10 bases and J by 3 bases, with 16 bases between. In nucleotides, the CDR3 is TGTGCCACCTTTCGTGGGCCGAACTACGAGCAGTACTTC. Translated, it gives CATFRGPNYEQYF.

This clone was observed a single time. The V and J genes are TRBV6-2 or TRBV6-3 and TRBJ2-1; weak D call: TRBD2 (7 bases). Germline lookup yields CDR1 MNHEY and CDR2 SVGEGT. The CDR3 has 15 amino acids. V dropped 2 bases and J dropped 9 bases, with 17 bases sitting between them. The CDR3 DNA is TGTGCCAGCAGTTACGCCCGGGGGGCCGCGGGTGAGCAGTTCTTC. Protein product: CASSYARGAAGEQFF.

The chain combines TRBV12-3 or TRBV12-4 with TRBJ2-1; maybe TRBD2 (7 bases). This CDR3 has 13 residues. Trimming left V 5 bases short and J 7 bases short, with 12 bases between. The CDR3 is CASSLGGLNEQFF. The CDR3 DNA is TGTGCCAGCAGTCTGGGGGGGCTGAATGAGCAGTTCTTC.

The J gene is TRBJ1-6, the V gene TRBV27; no firm D call. This CDR3 has 12 residues. Germline V lookup: CDR1 MNHEY, CDR2 SMNVEV (reference sequence). The V end lost 6 bases, the J end lost 7 bases, and 7 bases lay between the germline ends. The CDR3 nucleotides read TGTGCCAGCAGGGACTTAAATTCACCCCTCCACTTT. This encodes CASRDLNSPLHF.

The chain is built from TRBV14 and TRBJ2-3, with a tentative D call TRBD2 (6 bases). The length of the CDR3 is 18 residues. Germline lookup yields CDR1 SGHDN and CDR2 FVKESK. The ends were cut back, 0 bases at V and 2 bases at J, with 18 bases in the middle. Here the CDR3 reads CASSQDDTGVPSTDTQYF. The CDR3 nucleotides are TGTGCCAGCAGCCAAGATGACACGGGGGTGCCATCCACAGATACGCAGTATTTT. The full variable domain, in which reference TRBV14 and TRBJ2-3 provide the parts outside the CDR3, is EAGVTQFPSHSVIEKGQTVTLRCDPISGHDNLYWYRRVMGKEIKFLLHFVKESKQDESGMPNNRFLAERTGGTYSTLKVQPAELEDSGVYFCASSQDDTGVPSTDTQYFGPGTRLTVL.

This rearrangement joins TRBV7-2 to TRBJ2-1, with a possible D match to TRBD2 (7 bases). The CDR3 loop spans 15 amino acids. V shed 5 bases and J shed 7 bases, with 18 bases lying between them. Germline-derived CDR1 and CDR2 are SGHTA and FQGNSA. The DNA of the CDR3 is TGTGCCAGCAGCCGGGTCTCGGGGGGCGCAAATGAGCAGTTCTTC. Its translation: CASSRVSGGANEQFF.

The J gene is TRBJ2-1, the V gene TRBV6-1; D is possibly TRBD1 (6 bases). The CDR3 totals 15 residues. The V and J ends lost 2 bases and 4 bases respectively, with 12 bases between them. Germline V gives CDR1 MNHNS, CDR2 SASEGT. CDR3 DNA: TGTGCCAGCAGTGAATCTACAGGGATTTACAATGAGCAGTTCTTC. This translates into CASSESTGIYNEQFF.

The V call is TRBV12-5, the J call TRBJ1-2; D is possibly TRBD1 (6 bases). CDR1 and CDR2 (germline): LGHNT, FRNRAP. The V end lost 2 bases, the J end lost 0 bases, and 19 bases lay between the germline ends. The CDR3 has 18 residues. CDR3 protein: CASGLWGHLQVSNYGYTF. CDR3 nucleotides: TGTGCTAGTGGTTTGTGGGGACACCTCCAAGTTTCTAACTATGGCTACACCTTC.

The J gene is TRBJ2-7, the V gene TRBV3-1 (or the pseudogene TRBV3-2); no firm D call. This CDR3 is built from 13 residues. Germline assignment: CDR1 LGHDT and CDR2 YNNKEL (reference sequence). The germline V and J ends were trimmed by 4 bases and 4 bases, with 11 bases remaining between them. In DNA form, the CDR3 reads TGTGCCAGCAGCCCCCGAGCCGATTACGAGCAGTACTTC. It is translated as CASSPRADYEQYF.

DNA for the CDR3: TGTGCCAGCAGCCCACAGGGGCGGTATGGCTACACCTTC. Its translation is CASSPQGRYGYTF. V usage is TRBV6-2 or TRBV6-3 and J usage is TRBJ1-2; 7 nucleotides line up with TRBD1. CDR3 length equals 13 residues. Germline trimming cut 6 bases from V and 5 bases from J; bases unmatched to any gene: 6. Germline CDR1 MNHEY, CDR2 SVGEGT.

In the case of this clone: In the same sample, other DNA sequences code for this CDR3. The chain joins TRBV7-2 to TRBJ2-2; 9 bases match TRBD1. Looked up from germline, CDR1 is SGHTA and CDR2 is FQGNSA. The CDR3 runs to 15 residues. After removal of 2 bases from V and 3 bases from J, the junction contained 1 base not matched to a gene. The CDR3 nucleotides read TGTGCCAGCAGCTTAAGGACAGGGGACACCGGGGAGCTGTTTTTT. Its translation is CASSLRTGDTGELFF.

The rearrangement links TRBV6-5 to TRBJ1-2; 9 bases agree with TRBD1. The CDR3 runs 14 residues. J lost 2 bases, V lost 5 bases, and 3 bases had no gene match. CDR1 and CDR2 from the germline V gene are MNHEY and SVGAGI. CDR3 sequence reads: CASSRGTGNYGYTF. DNA of the CDR3: TGTGCCAGCAGTAGGGGGACAGGGAACTATGGCTACACCTTC.

The rearrangement joins TRBV3-1 (or the pseudogene TRBV3-2) to TRBJ2-3; the D gene is possibly TRBD2 (6 bases). Trimming pared 1 base from V and 5 bases from J, leaving 7 bases between. Germline V CDR1 and CDR2: LGHDT, YNNKEL (reference sequence). This CDR3 is built from 13 residues. CDR3 protein: CASSQGGEDTQYF. Here the CDR3 DNA reads TGTGCCAGCAGCCAAGGCGGGGAAGATACGCAGTATTTT.

This chain connects TRBV14 to TRBJ1-1; 8 bases are a match to TRBD1. With 0 bases clipped from V and 0 bases from J, the junction kept 0 bases outside the gene matches. The CDR3 covers 15 residues. Germline CDR1 and CDR2: SGHDN and FVKESK. DNA of the CDR3: TGTGCCAGCAGCCAAGAGACAGGGGTGAACACTGAAGCTTTCTTT. Its protein product is CASSQETGVNTEAFF.

J is TRBJ2-7 and V is TRBV6-5, with D possibly TRBD1 on 6 matching bases. Per germline, CDR1 MNHEY and CDR2 SVGAGI. This CDR3 has 13 amino acids. Trimming removed 6 bases from V and 3 bases from J, with 12 bases in between. The DNA of the CDR3 is TGTGCCAGCAGCCAGACAGGACGCTACGAGCAGTACTTC. Protein product: CASSQTGRYEQYF.

The rearrangement uses TRBV11-2 and TRBJ1-6, with D unclear. V was shortened by 5 bases and J by 0 bases, with 11 bases between the two germline ends. This CDR3 spans 16 amino acids. CDR1 and CDR2 from the germline V gene are SGHAT and FQNNGV. The CDR3 nucleotides read TGTGCCAGCAGCCGAGGGTCAAACTCCTATAATTCACCCCTCCACTTT. Translation gives CASSRGSNSYNSPLHF.

The chain carries TRBV7-2 and TRBJ2-7, with D tentatively TRBD1 (6 bases). Germline CDR1 and CDR2: SGHTA and FQGNSA. V was pared by 1 base and J by 4 bases, with 11 bases between. The CDR3 runs 14 residues. The CDR3 is CASSLGGHGYEQYF. CDR3 sequence (DNA): TGTGCCAGCAGCTTAGGGGGACATGGGTACGAGCAGTACTTC.

This clone has a handful of counts. The chain carries TRBV20-1 and TRBJ1-6; D remains unclear. V lost 0 bases, J lost 16 bases, and 10 bases lay in between. CDR1 is DFQATT and CDR2 is SNEGSKA in the germline V gene (reference sequence). The CDR3 is made up of 11 amino acids. The CDR3 loop reads CSARDRGLLHF. The DNA of the CDR3 is TGCAGTGCTAGAGATCGAGGCCTACTCCACTTT.

CDR3 nucleotides: TGCGCCAGCAGCCCAAATTTCTTTACTAGCGGACGGGGCAGTGAGCAGTTCTTC. Its translation: CASSPNFFTSGRGSEQFF. The rearrangement uses TRBV4-1 and TRBJ2-1; 8 nucleotides agree with TRBD2. The ends lost 4 bases at V and 9 bases at J; junction bases unmatched: 20. Germline V gene sequence: CDR1 MGHRA, CDR2 YSYEKL. The CDR3 runs 18 residues.

The V and J genes are TRBV27 and TRBJ1-2, with D possibly TRBD1 on 6 matching bases. The CDR3 sequence is 13 residues long. Germline CDR1 reads MNHEY; CDR2 reads SMNVEV (reference sequence). The V and J ends lost 3 bases and 3 bases respectively, with 8 bases between them. CDR3 loop: CASSLYRDYGYTF. The CDR3 nucleotides read TGTGCCAGCAGTTTGTACAGGGACTATGGCTACACCTTC.

The chain is built from TRBV11-2 and TRBJ1-1; no reliable D call. V lost 5 bases to trimming and J lost 3 bases, with 13 bases between them. The CDR3 is 14 amino acids. The germline CDR1 and CDR2 sequences are SGHAT and FQNNGV. The CDR3 sequence is CASSRLLKHTEAFF. The CDR3 DNA follows: TGTGCCAGCAGCAGACTATTAAAACACACTGAAGCTTTCTTT.

The chain joins TRBV5-1 to TRBJ1-6, with 8 bases identical to TRBD1. The germline CDR1 and CDR2 sequences are SGHRS and YFSETQ. Trimming at V came to 0 bases and at J to 6 bases, leaving 8 bases not matched to a gene. The CDR3 runs 17 residues. CDR3 bases: TGCGCCAGCAGCTTGGCGTCAGGGGGCAAGTTTAATTCACCCCTCCACTTT. Translating it yields CASSLASGGKFNSPLHF.